The sequence of this T cell receptor (beta chain) was determined in a study of cytomegalovirus exposure and HLA in healthy donors. 13 Jbeta primers and 60 Vbeta primers were used for the PCR. Libraries were prepared by immunoSEQ multiplex PCR; TCRdb keeps only in-frame clonotypes and omits some of them. The sample lists some 170,000 clones, about four fifths seen once, with roughly 4.9% in the top ten. Germline V gives CDR1 LNHDA, CDR2 SQIVND (reference sequence). The junction had 6 bases not matched to a gene; V was cut back by 4 bases and J by 14 bases. This CDR3 region has 11 residues. Study-level findings and limits: Some TCR beta chains (around 180 of them) were listed as cytomegalovirus-associated. The majority of CMV-associated TCR beta chains were reported as apparently HLA-restricted in a later analysis.

Note on this clone: Its matching antigen is unknown.

V usage is TRBV19 and J usage is TRBJ1-2, with TRBD1 matching 8 bases. This sequence was found in a woman in her late teens or twenties in good health and CMV-seropositive. Sequences were obtained from PBMCs. The CDR3 DNA sequence: TGTGCCAGTAGTACAGGGGGCGTGAGGACCTTC. Translated: CASSTGGVRTF.